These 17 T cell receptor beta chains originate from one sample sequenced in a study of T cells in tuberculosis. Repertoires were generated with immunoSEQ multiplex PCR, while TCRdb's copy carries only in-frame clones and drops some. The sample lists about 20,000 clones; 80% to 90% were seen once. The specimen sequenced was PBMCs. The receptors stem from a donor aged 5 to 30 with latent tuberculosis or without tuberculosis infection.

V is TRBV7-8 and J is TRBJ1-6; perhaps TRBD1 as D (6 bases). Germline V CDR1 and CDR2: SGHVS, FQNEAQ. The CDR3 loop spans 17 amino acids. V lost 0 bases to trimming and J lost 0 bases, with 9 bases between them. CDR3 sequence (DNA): TGTGCCAGCAGCTTAGCGGGGGCTAGCTCCTATAATTCACCCCTCCACTTT. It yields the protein CASSLAGASSYNSPLHF.

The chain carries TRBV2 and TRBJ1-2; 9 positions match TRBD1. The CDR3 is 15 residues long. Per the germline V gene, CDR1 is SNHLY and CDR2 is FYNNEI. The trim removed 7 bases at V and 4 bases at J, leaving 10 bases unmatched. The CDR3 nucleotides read TGTGCCAGCAAGTTAGGACAGGGGACACTCTATGGCTACACCTTC. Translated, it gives CASKLGQGTLYGYTF.

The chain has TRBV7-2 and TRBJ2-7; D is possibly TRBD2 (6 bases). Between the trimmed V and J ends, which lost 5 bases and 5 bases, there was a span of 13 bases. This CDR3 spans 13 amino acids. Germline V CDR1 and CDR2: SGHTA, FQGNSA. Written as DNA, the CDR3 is TGTGCCAGCAGCGGGACTCTCTTGAACGAGCAGTACTTC. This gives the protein CASSGTLLNEQYF.

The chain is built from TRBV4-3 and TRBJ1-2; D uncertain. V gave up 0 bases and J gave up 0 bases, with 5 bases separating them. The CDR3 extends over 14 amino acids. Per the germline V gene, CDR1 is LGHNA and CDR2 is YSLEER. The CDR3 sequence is CASSQDRTNYGYTF. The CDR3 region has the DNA TGCGCCAGCAGCCAAGACAGGACTAACTATGGCTACACCTTC.

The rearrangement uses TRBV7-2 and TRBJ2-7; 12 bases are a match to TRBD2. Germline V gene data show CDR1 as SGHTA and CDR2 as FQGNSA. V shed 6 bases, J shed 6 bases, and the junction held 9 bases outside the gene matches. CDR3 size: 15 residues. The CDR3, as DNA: TGTGCCAGCAGTTACGCTAGCGGGGGGGCAGGCGAGCAGTACTTC. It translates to CASSYASGGAGEQYF. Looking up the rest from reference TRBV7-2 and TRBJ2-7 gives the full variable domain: GAGVSQSPSNKVTEKGKDVELRCDPISGHTALYWYRQSLGQGLEFLIYFQGNSAPDKSGLPSDRFSAERTGGSVSTLTIQRTQQEDSAVYLCASSYASGGAGEQYFGPGTRLTVT.

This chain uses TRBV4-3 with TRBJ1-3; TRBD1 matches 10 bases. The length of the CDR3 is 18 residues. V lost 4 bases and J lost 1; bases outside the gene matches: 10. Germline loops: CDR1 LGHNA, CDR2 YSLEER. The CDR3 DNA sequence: TGCGCCAGCAGCCCGAGACAGGGGGCGAAGCATTCTGGAAACACCATATATTTT. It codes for CASSPRQGAKHSGNTIYF.

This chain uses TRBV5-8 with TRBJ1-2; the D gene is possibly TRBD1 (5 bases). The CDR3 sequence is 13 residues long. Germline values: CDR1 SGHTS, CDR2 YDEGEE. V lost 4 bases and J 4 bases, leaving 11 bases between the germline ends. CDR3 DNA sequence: TGTGCCAGCAGCCGGGGGAGTGGCTATGGCTACACCTTC. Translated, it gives CASSRGSGYGYTF.

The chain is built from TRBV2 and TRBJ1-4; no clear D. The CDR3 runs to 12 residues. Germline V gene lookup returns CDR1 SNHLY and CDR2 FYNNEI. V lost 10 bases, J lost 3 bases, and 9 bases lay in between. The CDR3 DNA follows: TGTGCCATGAGTGGAGCTAATGAAAAACTGTTTTTT. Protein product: CAMSGANEKLFF.

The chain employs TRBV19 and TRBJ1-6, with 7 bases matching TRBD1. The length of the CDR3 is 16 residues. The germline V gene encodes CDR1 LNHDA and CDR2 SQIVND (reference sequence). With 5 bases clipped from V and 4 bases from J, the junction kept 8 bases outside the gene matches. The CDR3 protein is CASSLNPGQYNSPLHF. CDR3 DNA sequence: TGTGCCAGTAGTCTGAACCCGGGACAGTATAATTCACCCCTCCACTTT.

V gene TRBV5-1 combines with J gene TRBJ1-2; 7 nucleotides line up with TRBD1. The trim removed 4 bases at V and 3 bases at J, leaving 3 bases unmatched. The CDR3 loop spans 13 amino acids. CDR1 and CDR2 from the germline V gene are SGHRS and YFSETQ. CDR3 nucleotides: TGCGCCAGCAGCGAACAGGGGTACTATGGCTACACCTTC. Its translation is CASSEQGYYGYTF.

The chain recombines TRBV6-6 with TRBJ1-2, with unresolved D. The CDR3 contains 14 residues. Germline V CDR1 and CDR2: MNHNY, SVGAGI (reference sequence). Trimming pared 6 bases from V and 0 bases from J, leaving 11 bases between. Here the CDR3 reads CASSSYASNYGYTF. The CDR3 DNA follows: TGTGCCAGCAGCTCGTATGCGTCTAACTATGGCTACACCTTC.

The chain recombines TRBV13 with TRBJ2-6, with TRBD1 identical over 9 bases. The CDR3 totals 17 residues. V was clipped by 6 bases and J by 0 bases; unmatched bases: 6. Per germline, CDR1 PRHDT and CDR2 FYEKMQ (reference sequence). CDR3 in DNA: TGTGCCAGCAGGGCGGGGACAGGGCCCTCTGGGGCCAACGTCCTGACTTTC. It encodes CASRAGTGPSGANVLTF. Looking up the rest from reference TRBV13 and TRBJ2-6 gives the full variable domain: AAGVIQSPRHLIKEKRETATLKCYPIPRHDTVYWYQQGPGQDPQFLISFYEKMQSDKGSIPDRFSAQQFSDYHSELNMSSLELGDSALYFCASRAGTGPSGANVLTFGAGSRLTVL.

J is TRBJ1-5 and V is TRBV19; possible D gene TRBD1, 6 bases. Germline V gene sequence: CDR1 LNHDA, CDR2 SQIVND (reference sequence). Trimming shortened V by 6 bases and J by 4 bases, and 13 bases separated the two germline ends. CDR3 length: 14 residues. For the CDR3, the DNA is TGTGCCAGTAGACGACAGGTTGGGAATCAGCCCCAGCATTTT. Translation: CASRRQVGNQPQHF. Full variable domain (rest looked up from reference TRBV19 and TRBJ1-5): DGGITQSPKYLFRKEGQNVTLSCEQNLNHDAMYWYRQDPGQGLRLIYYSQIVNDFQKGDIAEGYSVSREKKESFPLTVTSAQKNPTAFYLCASRRQVGNQPQHFGDGTRLSIL.

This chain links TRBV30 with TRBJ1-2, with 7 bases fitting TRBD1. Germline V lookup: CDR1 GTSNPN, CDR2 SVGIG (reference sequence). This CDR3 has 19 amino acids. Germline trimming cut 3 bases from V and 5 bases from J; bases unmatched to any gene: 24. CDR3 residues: CAWSDAGTELPKGGYGYTF. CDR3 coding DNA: TGTGCCTGGAGCGATGCCGGGACAGAGCTACCGAAGGGTGGATATGGCTACACCTTC.

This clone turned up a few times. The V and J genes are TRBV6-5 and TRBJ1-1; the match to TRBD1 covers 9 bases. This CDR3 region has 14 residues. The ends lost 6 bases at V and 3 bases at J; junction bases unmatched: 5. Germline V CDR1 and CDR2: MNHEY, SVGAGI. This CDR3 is CASRLQGADTEAFF. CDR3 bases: TGTGCCAGCAGACTACAGGGGGCGGACACTGAAGCTTTCTTT.

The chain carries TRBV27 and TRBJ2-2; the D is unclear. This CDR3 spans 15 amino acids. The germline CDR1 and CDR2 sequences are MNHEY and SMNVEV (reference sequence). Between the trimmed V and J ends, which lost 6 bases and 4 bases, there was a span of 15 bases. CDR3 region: CASSRTPGSTGELFF. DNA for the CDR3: TGTGCCAGCAGCCGAACCCCGGGTAGCACCGGGGAGCTGTTTTTT.

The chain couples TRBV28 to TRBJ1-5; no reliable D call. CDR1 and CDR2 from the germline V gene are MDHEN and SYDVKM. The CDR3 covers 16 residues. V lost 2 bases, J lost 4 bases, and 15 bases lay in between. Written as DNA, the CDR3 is TGTGCCAGCAGTTTAGCGGATGAACGGGGAAATCAGCCCCAGCATTTT. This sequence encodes CASSLADERGNQPQHF. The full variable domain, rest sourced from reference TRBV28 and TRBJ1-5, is DVKVTQSSRYLVKRTGEKVFLECVQDMDHENMFWYRQDPGLGLRLIYFSYDVKMKEKGDIPEGYSVSREKKERFSLILESASTNQTSMYLCASSLADERGNQPQHFGDGTRLSIL.